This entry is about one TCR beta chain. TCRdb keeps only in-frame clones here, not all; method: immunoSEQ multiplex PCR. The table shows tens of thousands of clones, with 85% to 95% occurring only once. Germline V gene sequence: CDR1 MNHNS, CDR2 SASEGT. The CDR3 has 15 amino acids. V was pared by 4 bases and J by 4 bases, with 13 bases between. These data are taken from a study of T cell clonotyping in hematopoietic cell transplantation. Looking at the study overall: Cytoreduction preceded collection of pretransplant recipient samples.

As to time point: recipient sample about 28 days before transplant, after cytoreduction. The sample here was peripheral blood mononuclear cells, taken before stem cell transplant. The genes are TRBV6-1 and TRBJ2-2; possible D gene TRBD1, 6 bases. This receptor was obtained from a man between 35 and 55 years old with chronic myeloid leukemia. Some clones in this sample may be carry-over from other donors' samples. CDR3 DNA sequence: TGTGCCAGCAGTGTCCAACAGGGTAGCACCGGGGAGCTGTTTTTT. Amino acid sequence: CASSVQQGSTGELFF.